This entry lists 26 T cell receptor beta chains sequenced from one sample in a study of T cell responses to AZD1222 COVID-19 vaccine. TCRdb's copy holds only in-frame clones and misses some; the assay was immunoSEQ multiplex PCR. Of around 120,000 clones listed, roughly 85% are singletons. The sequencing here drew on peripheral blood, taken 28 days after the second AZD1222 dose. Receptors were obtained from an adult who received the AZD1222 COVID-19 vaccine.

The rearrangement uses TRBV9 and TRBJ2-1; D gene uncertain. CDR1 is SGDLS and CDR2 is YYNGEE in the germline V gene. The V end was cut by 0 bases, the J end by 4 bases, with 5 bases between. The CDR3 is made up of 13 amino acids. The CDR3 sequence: CASSVALYNEQFF. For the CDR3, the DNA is TGTGCCAGCAGCGTAGCTCTTTACAATGAGCAGTTCTTC.

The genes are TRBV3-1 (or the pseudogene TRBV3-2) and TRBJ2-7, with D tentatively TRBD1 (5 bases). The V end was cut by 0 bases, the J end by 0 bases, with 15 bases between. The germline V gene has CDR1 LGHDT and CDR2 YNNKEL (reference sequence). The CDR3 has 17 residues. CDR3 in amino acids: CASSQDLGREISYEQYF. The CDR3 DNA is TGTGCCAGCAGCCAAGATCTCGGCAGGGAAATCTCCTACGAGCAGTACTTC.

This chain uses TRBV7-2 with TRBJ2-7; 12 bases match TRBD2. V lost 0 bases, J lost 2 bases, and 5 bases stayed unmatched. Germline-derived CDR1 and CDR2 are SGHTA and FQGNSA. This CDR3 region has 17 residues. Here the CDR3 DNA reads TGTGCCAGCAGCTTAGCCGTCACTAGCGGGAGGACCTACGAGCAGTACTTC. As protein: CASSLAVTSGRTYEQYF.

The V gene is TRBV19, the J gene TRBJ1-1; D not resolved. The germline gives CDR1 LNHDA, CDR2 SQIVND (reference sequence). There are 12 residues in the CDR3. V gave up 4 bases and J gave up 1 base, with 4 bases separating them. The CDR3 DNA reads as TGTGCCAGTAGTAAAAAGAACACTGAAGCTTTCTTT. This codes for CASSKKNTEAFF.

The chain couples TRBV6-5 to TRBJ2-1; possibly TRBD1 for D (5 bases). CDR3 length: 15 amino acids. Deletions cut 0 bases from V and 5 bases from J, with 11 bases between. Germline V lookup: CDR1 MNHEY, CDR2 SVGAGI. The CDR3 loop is CASSYSQGPDNEQFF. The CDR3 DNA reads TGTGCCAGCAGTTACTCCCAGGGCCCGGACAATGAGCAGTTCTTC.

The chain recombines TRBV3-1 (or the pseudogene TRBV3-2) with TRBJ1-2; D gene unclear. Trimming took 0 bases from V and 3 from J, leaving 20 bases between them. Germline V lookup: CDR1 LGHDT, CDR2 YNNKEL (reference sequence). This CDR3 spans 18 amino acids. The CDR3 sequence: CASSQDIVPGFGDYGYTF. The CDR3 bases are TGTGCCAGCAGCCAAGATATTGTCCCCGGCTTCGGGGACTATGGCTACACCTTC.

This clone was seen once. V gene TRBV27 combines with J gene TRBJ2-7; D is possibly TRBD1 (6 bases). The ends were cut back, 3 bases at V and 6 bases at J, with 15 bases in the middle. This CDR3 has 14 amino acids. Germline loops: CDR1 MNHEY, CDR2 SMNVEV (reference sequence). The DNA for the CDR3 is TGTGCCAGCAGTTTGAACAGGGTAGTAAGCGAGCAGTACTTC. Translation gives CASSLNRVVSEQYF.

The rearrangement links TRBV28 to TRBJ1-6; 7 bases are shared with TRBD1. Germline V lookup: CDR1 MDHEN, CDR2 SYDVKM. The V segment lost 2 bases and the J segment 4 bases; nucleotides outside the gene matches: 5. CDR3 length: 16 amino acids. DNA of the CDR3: TGTGCCAGCAGTTTAGAACAGGGGCAATATAATTCACCCCTCCACTTT. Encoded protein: CASSLEQGQYNSPLHF.

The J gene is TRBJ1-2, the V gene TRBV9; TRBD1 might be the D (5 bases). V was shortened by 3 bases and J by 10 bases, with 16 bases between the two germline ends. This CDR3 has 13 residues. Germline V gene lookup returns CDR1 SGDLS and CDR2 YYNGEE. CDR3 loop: CASSGGTSIFYTF. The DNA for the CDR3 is TGTGCCAGCAGCGGCGGGACCTCGATCTTCTACACCTTC.

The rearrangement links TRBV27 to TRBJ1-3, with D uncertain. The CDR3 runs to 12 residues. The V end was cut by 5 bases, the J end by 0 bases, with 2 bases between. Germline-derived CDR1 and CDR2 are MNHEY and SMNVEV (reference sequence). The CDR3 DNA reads TGTGCCAGCAGTCTCTCTGGAAACACCATATATTTT. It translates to CASSLSGNTIYF.

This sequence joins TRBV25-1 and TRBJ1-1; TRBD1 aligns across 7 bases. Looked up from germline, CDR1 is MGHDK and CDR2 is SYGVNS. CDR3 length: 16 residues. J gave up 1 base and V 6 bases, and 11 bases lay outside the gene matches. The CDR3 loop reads CASSGMTGTANTEAFF. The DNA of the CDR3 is TGTGCCAGCAGCGGAATGACCGGGACAGCGAACACTGAAGCTTTCTTT. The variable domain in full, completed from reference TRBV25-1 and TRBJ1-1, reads EADIYQTPRYLVIGTGKKITLECSQTMGHDKMYWYQQDPGMELHLIHYSYGVNSTEKGDLSSESTVSRIRTEHFPLTLESARPSHTSQYLCASSGMTGTANTEAFFGQGTRLTVV.

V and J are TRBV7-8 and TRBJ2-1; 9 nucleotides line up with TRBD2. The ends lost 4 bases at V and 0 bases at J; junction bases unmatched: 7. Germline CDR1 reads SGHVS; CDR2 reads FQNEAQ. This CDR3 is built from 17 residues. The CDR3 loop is CASSSGGRGSSYNEQFF. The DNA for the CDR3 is TGTGCCAGCAGCTCAGGCGGGAGGGGGAGCTCCTACAATGAGCAGTTCTTC. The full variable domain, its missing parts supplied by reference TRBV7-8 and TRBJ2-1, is GAGVSQSPRYKVAKRGQDVALRCDPISGHVSLFWYQQALGQGPEFLTYFQNEAQLDKSGLPSDRFFAERPEGSVSTLKIQRTQQEDSAVYLCASSSGGRGSSYNEQFFGPGTRLTVL.

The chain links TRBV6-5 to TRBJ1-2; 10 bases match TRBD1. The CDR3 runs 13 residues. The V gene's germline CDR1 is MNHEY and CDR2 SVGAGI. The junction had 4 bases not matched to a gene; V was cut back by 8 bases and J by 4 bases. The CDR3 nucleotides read TGTGCCAGCCGGGACAGGGGCCCCTATGGCTACACCTTC. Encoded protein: CASRDRGPYGYTF.

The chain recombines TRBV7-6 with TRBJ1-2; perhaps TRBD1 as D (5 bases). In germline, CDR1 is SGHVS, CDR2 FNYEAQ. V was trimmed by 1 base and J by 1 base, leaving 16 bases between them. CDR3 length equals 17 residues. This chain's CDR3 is CASSLVPGTSRNYGYTF. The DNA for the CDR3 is TGTGCCAGCAGCTTAGTACCGGGGACCTCTCGTAACTATGGCTACACCTTC.

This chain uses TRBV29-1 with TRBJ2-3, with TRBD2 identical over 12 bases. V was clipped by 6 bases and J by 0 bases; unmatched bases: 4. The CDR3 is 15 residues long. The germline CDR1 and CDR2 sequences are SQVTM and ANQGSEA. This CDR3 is CSVRTSGVSTDTQYF. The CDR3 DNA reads TGCAGCGTCCGGACTAGCGGGGTTAGCACAGATACGCAGTATTTT.

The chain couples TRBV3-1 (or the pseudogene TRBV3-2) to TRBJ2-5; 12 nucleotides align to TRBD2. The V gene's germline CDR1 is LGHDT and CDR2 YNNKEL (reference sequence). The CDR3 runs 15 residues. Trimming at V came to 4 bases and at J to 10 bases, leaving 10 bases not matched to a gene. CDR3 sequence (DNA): TGTGCCAGCAGCCTACGGACTAGCGGGGAGATAGACCAGTACTTC. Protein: CASSLRTSGEIDQYF.

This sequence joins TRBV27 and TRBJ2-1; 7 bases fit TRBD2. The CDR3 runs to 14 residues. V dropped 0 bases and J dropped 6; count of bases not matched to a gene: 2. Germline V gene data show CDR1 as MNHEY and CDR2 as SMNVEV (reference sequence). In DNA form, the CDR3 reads TGTGCCAGCAGTTTATCGCGGGGGAGCAATGAGCAGTTCTTC. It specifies CASSLSRGSNEQFF.

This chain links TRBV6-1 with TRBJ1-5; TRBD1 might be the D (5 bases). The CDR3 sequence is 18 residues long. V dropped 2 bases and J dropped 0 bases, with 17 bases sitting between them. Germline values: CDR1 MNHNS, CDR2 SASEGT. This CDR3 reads CASSELNRTLYSNQPQHF. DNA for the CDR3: TGTGCCAGCAGTGAACTGAACAGGACCCTTTATAGCAATCAGCCCCAGCATTTT.

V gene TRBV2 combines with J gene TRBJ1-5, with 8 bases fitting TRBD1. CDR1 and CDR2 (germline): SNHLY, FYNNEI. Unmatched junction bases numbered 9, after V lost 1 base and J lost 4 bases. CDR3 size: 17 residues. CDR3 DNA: TGTGCCAGCAGTGAAGGTCCCGGGACAGGATTAAATCAGCCCCAGCATTTT. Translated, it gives CASSEGPGTGLNQPQHF.

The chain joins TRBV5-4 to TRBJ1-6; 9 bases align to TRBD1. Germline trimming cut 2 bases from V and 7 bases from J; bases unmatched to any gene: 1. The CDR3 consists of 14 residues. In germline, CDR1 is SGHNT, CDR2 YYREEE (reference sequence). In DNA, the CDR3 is TGTGCCAGCAGCTTACAGGGGGCCAATTCACCCCTCCACTTT. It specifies CASSLQGANSPLHF.

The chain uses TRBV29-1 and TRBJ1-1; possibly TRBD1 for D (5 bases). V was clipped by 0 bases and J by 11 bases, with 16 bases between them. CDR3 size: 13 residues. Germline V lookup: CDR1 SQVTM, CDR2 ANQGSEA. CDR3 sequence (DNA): TGCAGCGTTGAAGATCGTACAGGTTCTTCGGCTTTCTTT. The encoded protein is CSVEDRTGSSAFF.

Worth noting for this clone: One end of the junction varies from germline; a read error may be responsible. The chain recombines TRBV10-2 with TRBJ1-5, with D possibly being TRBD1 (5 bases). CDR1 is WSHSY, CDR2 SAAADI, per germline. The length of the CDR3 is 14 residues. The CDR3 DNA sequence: TGCGCCAGCACTGAGGACACCACGTATCAGCCCCAGCATTTT. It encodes CASTEDTTYQPQHF.

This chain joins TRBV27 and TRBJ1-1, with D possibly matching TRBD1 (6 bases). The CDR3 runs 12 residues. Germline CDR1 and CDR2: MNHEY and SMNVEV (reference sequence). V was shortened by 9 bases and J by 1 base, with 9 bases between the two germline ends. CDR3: CASFRGNTEAFF. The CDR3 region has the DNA TGTGCCAGTTTCAGGGGGAACACTGAAGCTTTCTTT.

CDR3 bases: TGTGCCACCAGCAGAGATCCCCTCCAGGAAAGGGATGTGGATACGCAGTATTTT. It encodes CATSRDPLQERDVDTQYF. The V gene is TRBV15, the J gene TRBJ2-3; D is uncertain. Between the trimmed V and J ends, which lost 0 bases and 6 bases, there was a span of 22 bases. Germline V CDR1 and CDR2: LNHNV, YYDKDF (reference sequence). This CDR3 has 18 residues.

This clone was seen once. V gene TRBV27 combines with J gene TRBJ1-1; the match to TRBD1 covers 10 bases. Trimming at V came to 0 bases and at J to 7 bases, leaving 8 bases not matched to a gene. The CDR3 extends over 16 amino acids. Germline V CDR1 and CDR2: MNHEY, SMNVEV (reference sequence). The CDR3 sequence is CASSLSADRGFDEAFF. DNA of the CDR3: TGTGCCAGCAGTTTATCGGCGGACAGGGGGTTTGATGAAGCTTTCTTT.

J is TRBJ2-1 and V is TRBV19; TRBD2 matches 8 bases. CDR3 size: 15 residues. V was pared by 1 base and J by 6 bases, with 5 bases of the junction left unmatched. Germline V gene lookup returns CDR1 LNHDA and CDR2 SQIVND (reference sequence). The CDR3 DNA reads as TGTGCCAGTAGTATAGCTAGCGGGCGTCTCAATGAGCAGTTCTTC. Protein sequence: CASSIASGRLNEQFF.